This T cell receptor (beta chain) emerged from a study of shared clonotypes between healthy human individuals (dated by TCRdb to 2020 to 2021). Describing the broader study: The cohort comprised two women and three men aged 18 to 49 years. For each donor, CD4 naive and CD4 memory were each given three plates, CD8 naive was given two plates, and CD8 memory was given one plate. To estimate repertoire size and how much clonotypes are shared between individuals, the study performed deep sequencing of blood TCR repertoires from roughly five healthy adults. To increase sequencing depth and limit assay-specific biases, different laboratories used diverse techniques to prepare libraries and sequence TCR repertoires. Each donor's leukapheresis produced roughly between roughly 0.85 and 9.5 billion PBMCs. Study-wide conclusions, independent of this receptor: Estimated clonotype richness was generally larger for naive than for memory subsets. Pairwise subsampling led to the expectation that sequencing depth would affect the degree of clonotype sharing among donors. The genetic and exposure-history diversity represented was limited by the small number of donors. Across a handful of donors, about 5.2% of naive CD4, approximately 3.6% of naive CD8, under 2.5% of memory CD4, and around 0.4% of memory CD8 clonotypes were shared. Sampling was restricted to blood, and TCR repertoires in tissue are likely to differ from TCR repertoires in blood. Compared with non-shared clonotypes, the clonotypes found in all four sorted-subset donors had higher generation probabilities. Even with the large sequencing depth, rarefaction of the sorted-subset datasets indicated that sequencing was incomplete.

TCR CDR3 regions were amplified from genomic DNA by multiplex PCR using the deep immunoSEQ assay. Extracted genomic DNA from each cell subset was spread evenly across all wells of several immunoSEQ 96-well plates, with each plate serving as a replicate. Each replicate PCR for sorted subsets received about 0.2 ug genomic DNA, equal to 30,000 or so T cell genomes. Purified libraries were measured with a Qubit 3.0 fluorometer, size-checked on a Bioanalyzer 2100, and measured again with the KAPA Library Quantification kit. A separate single-read 150-cycle Illumina NextSeq 550 flow cell was used to sequence each immunoSEQ 96-well plate. The study's own analysis went as follows. The immunoSEQ output contained only junctional sequences without quality scores, so filtering could not match that applied to full-length reads. To assign V/J genes and CDR3, sequences were annotated using PyIR, a Python wrapper for IgBLAST v1.9, with IMGT germline references. Reads were removed for weak V/J assignments (E-value above 1e-6), missing CDR3, stop codons, out-of-frame junctions, or ambiguous translated residues. A V3J clonotype was defined by an identical inferred V gene, J gene, and CDR3 amino acid sequence. Percentage overlap between repertoires was computed as shared unique clonotypes divided by the size of the smaller repertoire. Three approaches were used to assess repertoire richness: RTK rarefaction, the Chao1 estimator, and Recon v2.1 estimates of unobserved clonotypes. Generation probabilities were computed with OLGA for all TCRbeta clonotypes obtained by the gDNA method from several donors. This immuneACCESS table, as held by TCRdb, lists in-frame sequences with V and J called but not all clones. Of the missing ones, under half trace to an unresolved V gene in checked studies; the others have no known cause. The V and J calls and the clone size are those of that table, but D and trimming were determined from the DNA. The sample contains about 590,000 clones, nearly 97% of them found a single time. The ten most abundant clones make up about 0.11% of the sample.

A note on this clone: There is no known antigen for this receptor. The sample holds no much larger clone one base away, and base qualities are not on file.

CD8 naive samples consisted of CD45RO-negative cells that were positively selected for CCR7, yielding a CD45RA+CCR7+ population without TemRA cells. The donors were healthy, HIV-negative adults with no recently reported acute infections or vaccinations. Only Caucasian adults living in Nashville, Tennessee, USA were represented among the donors. Blood was obtained by leukapheresis, after which PBMCs were separated by Ficoll-Histopaque density gradient centrifugation and cryopreserved in liquid nitrogen vapor phase. Purity and quantity of every magnetically sorted T cell population were checked by analytical flow cytometry. From each sorted fraction, genomic DNA was isolated and quantified by UV absorbance on a Nanodrop 2000c. Sequencing used naive CD8+ T cells sorted from blood. In light of the paper, this sample's cell subset or site label describes: CD45RA+CCR7+. The origin of this receptor is a woman in her twenties or thirties in good health.

The DNA sequence is TGTGCCAGCAGTACAGACGGGGGCGACACTGAAGCTTTCTTT. It translates to CASSTDGGDTEAFF. The V and J genes are TRBV28 and TRBJ1-1; 6 matching bases give a weak D call of TRBD1. Sequences MDHEN (CDR1) and SYDVKM (CDR2) are obtained from the germline V gene. Reading from cysteine to phenylalanine, the CDR3 counts 14 amino acids. Left in the record is the CDR3 DNA by itself, 42 bases read in frame from the first base. V is cut by 5 bases and J by 3 bases, and the space between the germline ends is 13 bases.